The 5 T cell receptor beta chains presented below share a single source sample, sequenced in a study of beta chain features in type 1 diabetes. Isolated RNA was reverse transcribed in full, so expressed TCRB transcripts were sequenced. TCRdb keeps only in-frame clones here, not all; method: immunoSEQ multiplex PCR. The sample carries about 350,000 clones, 15% to 20% recorded once. The sample consisted of naive CD4+ T cells from blood. The receptors were sampled from a woman between 18 and 29 years old in good health.

The rearrangement links TRBV4-2 to TRBJ2-3; D ambiguous. Germline-derived CDR1 and CDR2 are LGHNA and YNFKEQ. The V and J ends lost 1 base and 0 bases respectively, with 17 bases between them. The CDR3 runs to 18 residues. The CDR3 sequence: CASSQALPRRGSTDTQYF. Here the CDR3 DNA reads TGTGCCAGCAGCCAAGCCCTCCCCCGACGAGGTAGCACAGATACGCAGTATTTT.

V gene TRBV10-3 combines with J gene TRBJ1-5, with D perhaps TRBD1 (5 bases). Germline V gives CDR1 ENHRY, CDR2 SYGVKD. The CDR3 consists of 14 residues. The V end lost 3 bases, the J end lost 9 bases, and 15 bases lay between the germline ends. The CDR3 region is CAISEDEAQGPQHF. The DNA for the CDR3 is TGTGCCATCAGTGAAGACGAAGCGCAGGGGCCCCAGCATTTT.

V usage is TRBV29-1 and J usage is TRBJ1-2, with D hard to call. Germline V lookup: CDR1 SQVTM, CDR2 ANQGSEA. Trimming left V 4 bases short and J 2 bases short, with 8 bases between. The CDR3 totals 12 residues. This CDR3 is CSVGEQNYGYTF. CDR3 sequence (DNA): TGCAGCGTTGGGGAGCAGAACTATGGCTACACCTTC.

This rearrangement joins TRBV19 to TRBJ2-3; 11 nucleotides line up with TRBD1. The CDR3 is 14 residues long. Germline lookup yields CDR1 LNHDA and CDR2 SQIVND (reference sequence). After removal of 8 bases from V and 4 bases from J, the junction contained 5 bases not matched to a gene. CDR3 residues: CASSDRGLADTQYF. In DNA, the CDR3 is TGTGCCAGTTCGGACAGGGGGCTTGCAGATACGCAGTATTTT.

The rearrangement joins TRBV5-1 to TRBJ2-7; 8 bases align to TRBD1. CDR1 and CDR2 (germline): SGHRS, YFSETQ. V shed 4 bases, J shed 13 bases, and the junction held 10 bases outside the gene matches. The CDR3 has 12 amino acids. The CDR3 DNA sequence: TGCGCCAGCAGCCTTACAGGGGGGCACGAATACTTC. As protein: CASSLTGGHEYF.